Listed below are T cell receptor beta chains from one sample, sequenced in a study of blood T cell repertoires in COVID-19. Generated by immunoSEQ multiplex PCR, the TCRdb table keeps only in-frame clones and is missing some. The profile covers 100,000 to 120,000 clones, with more than 80% appearing a single time and roughly a tenth taken by the ten largest. Sequenced input: peripheral blood. Receptors originate from a woman in her 70s with acute or convalescent COVID-19. Both conserved end residues are part of each CDR3. Clone size appears in some rows only: once, few, many, or a class for an expanded clone.

v_call: TRBV30
j_call: TRBJ1-4
clone_size: .
cdr3_aa: CAWSPGGAGKLFF

v_call: TRBV7-3
j_call: TRBJ2-3
clone_size: .
cdr3_aa: CASSLNAGGSSDTQYF

v_call: TRBV5-4
j_call: TRBJ2-3
clone_size: .
cdr3_aa: CASSLDPLAASTDTQYF

v_call: TRBV4-3
j_call: TRBJ2-7
clone_size: .
cdr3_aa: CASSQRDRGFNEQYF

v_call: TRBV10-3
j_call: TRBJ2-5
clone_size: .
cdr3_aa: CAISESGLAGEGGLKTQYF

v_call: TRBV28
j_call: TRBJ1-1
clone_size: .
cdr3_aa: CASSLGGENTEAFF

v_call: TRBV12-3/TRBV12-4
j_call: TRBJ1-2
clone_size: .
cdr3_aa: CASSSNNYGYTF

v_call: TRBV2
j_call: TRBJ2-3
clone_size: .
cdr3_aa: CAIDGGTTDTQYF

v_call: TRBV6-2/TRBV6-3
j_call: TRBJ1-2
clone_size: .
cdr3_aa: CASSYRPGAGYGYTF

v_call: TRBV28
j_call: TRBJ2-3
clone_size: once
cdr3_aa: CASSKTGVGTDTQYF

v_call: TRBV15
j_call: TRBJ2-5
clone_size: .
cdr3_aa: CATSREGDRPKEGQETQYF

v_call: TRBV6-2/TRBV6-3
j_call: TRBJ2-7
clone_size: .
cdr3_aa: CASSYPYRAPYEQYF

v_call: TRBV3-1/TRBV3-2
j_call: TRBJ1-2
clone_size: .
cdr3_aa: CASSQAQGLLFGYTF

v_call: TRBV20-1
j_call: TRBJ2-3
clone_size: few
cdr3_aa: CSASGTSPEEHTDTQYF

v_call: TRBV13
j_call: TRBJ2-7
clone_size: .
cdr3_aa: CASSRGVSGGSYEQYF

v_call: TRBV5-1
j_call: TRBJ2-7
clone_size: once
cdr3_aa: CASSPSVSGEQYF

v_call: TRBV19
j_call: TRBJ1-2
clone_size: .
cdr3_aa: CASSITGGLGYTF

v_call: TRBV30
j_call: TRBJ1-6
clone_size: .
cdr3_aa: CAWRLGRLSSYNSPLHF

v_call: TRBV5-1
j_call: TRBJ1-1
clone_size: .
cdr3_aa: CASSPRQGRETEAFF

v_call: TRBV6-2/TRBV6-3
j_call: TRBJ2-1
clone_size: .
cdr3_aa: CASSYGGGTNEQFF

v_call: TRBV7-7
j_call: TRBJ2-1
clone_size: .
cdr3_aa: CASSPNPGTGRNNEQFF

v_call: TRBV11-2
j_call: TRBJ1-1
clone_size: .
cdr3_aa: CASSVTRGVTEAFF

v_call: TRBV28
j_call: TRBJ2-7
clone_size: .
cdr3_aa: CASRPGVTYEQYF

v_call: TRBV5-6
j_call: TRBJ1-1
clone_size: .
cdr3_aa: CASSLGGLNTEAFF

v_call: TRBV5-6
j_call: TRBJ1-5
clone_size: few
cdr3_aa: CASSQGNQPQHF

v_call: TRBV29-1
j_call: TRBJ2-1
clone_size: .
cdr3_aa: CSVARVGVAYNEQFF

v_call: TRBV30
j_call: TRBJ2-1
clone_size: .
cdr3_aa: CAWTVQLSVHEQFF

v_call: TRBV6-2/TRBV6-3
j_call: TRBJ2-3
clone_size: .
cdr3_aa: CASSGRDYFPSDTQYF

v_call: TRBV11-2
j_call: TRBJ2-4
clone_size: .
cdr3_aa: CASSSSVARGDQYF

v_call: TRBV5-1
j_call: TRBJ1-3
clone_size: .
cdr3_aa: CASSKTGMERAGNTIYF

v_call: TRBV13
j_call: TRBJ2-7
clone_size: .
cdr3_aa: CASSLGGAAYEQYF

v_call: TRBV28
j_call: TRBJ2-3
clone_size: once
cdr3_aa: CASRAAGGPDTQYF

v_call: TRBV6-5
j_call: TRBJ1-2
clone_size: .
cdr3_aa: CASSPRTGDPNGYTF

v_call: TRBV30
j_call: TRBJ2-3
clone_size: .
cdr3_aa: CAWSSDSISAQYF

v_call: TRBV19
j_call: TRBJ1-5
clone_size: .
cdr3_aa: CASSKASSGARNQPQHF

v_call: TRBV7-6
j_call: TRBJ2-7
clone_size: .
cdr3_aa: CASSLGQGMNYEQYF

v_call: TRBV7-9
j_call: TRBJ1-4
clone_size: many
cdr3_aa: CASSRTGGSEKLFF

v_call: TRBV9
j_call: TRBJ1-1
clone_size: .
cdr3_aa: CASSVDKNTEAFF

v_call: TRBV6-5
j_call: TRBJ2-7
clone_size: .
cdr3_aa: CASSYSYSYEQYF

v_call: TRBV9
j_call: TRBJ2-2
clone_size: once
cdr3_aa: CASSGQGGGELFF

v_call: TRBV30
j_call: TRBJ1-2
clone_size: .
cdr3_aa: CAWSSGGERGYTF

v_call: TRBV25-1
j_call: TRBJ1-1
clone_size: .
cdr3_aa: CASGQGALEAFF

v_call: TRBV7-8
j_call: TRBJ1-5
clone_size: .
cdr3_aa: CASSLAGWQGIMAQPQHF

v_call: TRBV5-1
j_call: TRBJ1-2
clone_size: .
cdr3_aa: CASSLALGQSYYGYTF

v_call: TRBV27
j_call: TRBJ2-3
clone_size: .
cdr3_aa: CASSLYGGGVDTQYF